This TCR beta chain was observed in a study of CD8 T cells in ankylosing spondylitis. General study findings and limits: Seemingly distinctive of ankylosing spondylitis blood was a TCR beta motif formed by eight highly homologous variants.

TCRdb analysed the 5' RACE reads with MiXCR anew, one entry per CDR3 protein. The table includes approximately 540,000 distinct CDR3 sequences, approximately 11% detected once. Concerning this clonotype: Its antigen is currently unknown.

CDR3 length: 10 amino acids. Trimming took off 2 bases at V and 5 bases at J, with 3 bases between the two ends. Per the germline V gene, CDR1 is DFQATT and CDR2 is SNEGSKA (reference sequence). Sequenced: blood, either unsorted or a sorted T cell fraction (not recorded which). The rearrangement uses TRBV20-1 and TRBJ2-5; D is uncertain. The TCR sequence derives from a male donor with ankylosing spondylitis. The CDR3 nucleotides are TGCAGTGCTAGACGGGAGACCCAGTACTTC. This codes for CSARRETQYF.